The entry that follows covers one T cell receptor beta chain sequence. This entry is derived from a study of shared clonotypes between healthy human individuals. This CDR3 has 14 amino acids. Between the trimmed V and J ends, which lost 5 bases and 1 base, there was a span of 11 bases. Per the germline V gene, CDR1 is SGHTA and CDR2 is FQGNSA. Produced via immunoSEQ multiplex PCR; TCRdb's table is partial and in-frame only. The sample yields around 1 million clones, about 80% seen once. This clonotype was obtained from a man between 18 and 29 years old in good health. The V and J genes are TRBV7-2 and TRBJ2-5; D unclear. The sample consisted of memory CD4+ T cells sorted from blood. Described subset: CD45RA-negative fraction. CDR3 region: CASSPRWSQETQYF. The CDR3 DNA reads TGTGCCAGCAGCCCCCGCTGGAGCCAAGAGACCCAGTACTTC.